This TCR beta chain appears in the sequencing data of a study of OX40 agonist ivuxolimab in advanced cancers. The CDR3 covers 13 residues. Looked up from germline, CDR1 is GTSNPN and CDR2 is SVGIG (reference sequence). The ends were cut back, 2 bases at V and 4 bases at J, with 11 bases in the middle. The assay was immunoSEQ multiplex PCR, and TCRdb's table has in-frame clones only and misses some. Seen here are roughly 60,000 clones, 80% to 90% observed once, and the top ten hold 4.7%. The specimen was CD4+ or CD8+ T cells sorted from blood, collected in a trial of the OX40 agonist ivuxolimab. The chain joins TRBV30 to TRBJ1-1, with unresolved D. The sequence derives from an adult with an advanced solid tumor such as melanoma, head and neck, liver or kidney cancer. The CDR3 loop reads CAWSMVSTTEAFF. Written as DNA, the CDR3 is TGTGCCTGGAGTATGGTCTCTACCACTGAAGCTTTCTTT.